Shown below are 20 T cell receptor beta chains from a single sample sequenced in a study of blood T cell repertoires in COVID-19. Sequenced by immunoSEQ multiplex PCR; TCRdb stores in-frame clones only, minus some. This repertoire shows 200,000 to 300,000 clones, 70% to 90% found once; its top ten account for approximately 2%. Sequenced: peripheral blood. These receptors all come from a man younger than 45 with active or convalescent COVID-19.

This chain uses TRBV28 with TRBJ1-1; the D is unclear. V shed 5 bases and J shed 6 bases, with 16 bases lying between them. Germline assignment: CDR1 MDHEN and CDR2 SYDVKM. This CDR3 is built from 14 residues. In DNA, the CDR3 is TGTGCCAGCAGTCGCCGAGGCGGGAAGGCTGAAGCTTTCTTT. Translating it yields CASSRRGGKAEAFF.

The chain couples TRBV19 to TRBJ1-2; D uncertain. V lost 6 bases, J lost 8 bases, and 13 bases lay in between. Germline values: CDR1 LNHDA, CDR2 SQIVND (reference sequence). This CDR3 comprises 12 residues. The DNA for the CDR3 is TGTGCCAGTAGGGGAGACCTAGGAGGCTACACCTTC. Translating gives CASRGDLGGYTF.

This rearrangement joins TRBV9 to TRBJ2-1, with 15 bases lining up with TRBD2. This CDR3 contains 19 residues. J lost 6 bases, V lost 3 bases, and 13 bases had no gene match. Germline CDR1 SGDLS, CDR2 YYNGEE. In DNA, the CDR3 is TGTGCCAGCAGCGACCGGGGACTAGCGGGGGGACCCTCCGGCAATGAGCAGTTCTTC. Residues: CASSDRGLAGGPSGNEQFF.

The chain links TRBV6-5 to TRBJ1-6, with 7 bases that match TRBD1. Germline-derived CDR1 and CDR2 are MNHEY and SVGAGI. The trim removed 6 bases at V and 7 bases at J, leaving 3 bases unmatched. This CDR3 is built from 13 residues. The CDR3: CASSRQGNSPLHF. CDR3 coding DNA: TGTGCCAGCAGCCGACAGGGAAATTCACCCCTCCACTTT.

This chain connects TRBV19 to TRBJ2-5, with a possible D match to TRBD2 (6 bases). CDR1 is LNHDA, CDR2 SQIVND, per germline (reference sequence). The CDR3 is 15 amino acids. The V gene lost 3 bases and the J gene lost 2 bases, with 13 bases spanning the gap. The DNA of the CDR3 is TGTGCCAGTAGTATTATGCGGGACCAACAAGAGACCCAGTACTTC. It specifies CASSIMRDQQETQYF.

DNA for the CDR3: TGTGCCTGGAGTGGGACAGCTTACTATGGCTACACCTTC. It is translated as CAWSGTAYYGYTF. This chain uses TRBV30 with TRBJ1-2, with a possible D match to TRBD1 (6 bases). CDR3 size: 13 residues. V was trimmed by 1 base and J by 3 bases, leaving 9 bases between them. Looked up from germline, CDR1 is GTSNPN and CDR2 is SVGIG (reference sequence). The whole variable domain, remainder taken from reference TRBV30 and TRBJ1-2, is SQTIHQWPATLVQPVGSPLSLECTVEGTSNPNLYWYRQAAGRGLQLLFYSVGIGQISSEVPQNLSASRPQDRQFILSSKKLLLSDSGFYLCAWSGTAYYGYTFGSGTRLTVV.

This chain links TRBV7-2 with TRBJ2-3, with D possibly matching TRBD2 (6 bases). The CDR3 is 15 amino acids. The V end lost 1 base, the J end lost 2 bases, and 10 bases lay between the germline ends. Germline values: CDR1 SGHTA, CDR2 FQGNSA. This chain's CDR3 is CASSLEASVTDTQYF. The CDR3 DNA reads TGTGCCAGCAGCTTAGAAGCTAGCGTCACAGATACGCAGTATTTT.

The genes are TRBV10-3 and TRBJ2-5; a possible D gene is TRBD2 (6 bases). Trimming removed 2 bases at V and 5 bases at J, with 9 bases between. This CDR3 has 13 residues. Germline CDR1 ENHRY, CDR2 SYGVKD. The CDR3 here is CAISEGGFETQYF. The CDR3 DNA reads TGTGCCATCAGTGAGGGGGGGTTCGAGACCCAGTACTTC.

V usage is TRBV5-1 and J usage is TRBJ2-1; 12 nucleotides line up with TRBD2. Unmatched junction bases numbered 6, after V lost 1 base and J lost 7 bases. The CDR3 sequence is 16 residues long. Germline V gene data show CDR1 as SGHRS and CDR2 as YFSETQ. CDR3 amino acids: CASSLFSSGGVNEQFF. DNA of the CDR3: TGCGCCAGCAGCTTGTTTTCTAGCGGGGGGGTGAATGAGCAGTTCTTC.

Only one count was recorded for this clone. The rearrangement uses TRBV15 and TRBJ2-5; TRBD2 is a possible D gene (6 bases). Germline CDR1 LNHNV, CDR2 YYDKDF (reference sequence). Deletions cut 0 bases from V and 5 bases from J, with 7 bases between. This CDR3 has 13 amino acids. In nucleotides, the CDR3 is TGTGCCACCAGCAGAGATCGGGGGGAGACCCAGTACTTC. Translation gives CATSRDRGETQYF.

This chain joins TRBV7-8 and TRBJ1-5; 10 bases map to TRBD1. CDR3 length: 16 residues. Germline V gives CDR1 SGHVS, CDR2 FQNEAQ. J was trimmed by 4 bases and V by 5 bases; bases with no gene match: 8. This CDR3 is CASSGDRGWGNQPQHF. The CDR3 DNA reads as TGTGCCAGCAGCGGGGACAGGGGATGGGGGAATCAGCCCCAGCATTTT. Using reference TRBV7-8 and TRBJ1-5 for the parts outside the CDR3, the full variable domain is GAGVSQSPRYKVAKRGQDVALRCDPISGHVSLFWYQQALGQGPEFLTYFQNEAQLDKSGLPSDRFFAERPEGSVSTLKIQRTQQEDSAVYLCASSGDRGWGNQPQHFGDGTRLSIL.

This chain links TRBV6-5 with TRBJ2-2; weak D call: TRBD1 (6 bases). Trimming took off 5 bases at V and 2 bases at J, with 12 bases between the two ends. The length of the CDR3 is 15 residues. Looked up from germline, CDR1 is MNHEY and CDR2 is SVGAGI. CDR3 sequence reads: CASSQGWANTGELFF. The CDR3 nucleotides read TGTGCCAGCAGTCAGGGGTGGGCCAACACCGGGGAGCTGTTTTTT.

This clone was seen a single time. The chain uses TRBV5-1 and TRBJ1-1; TRBD1 aligns across 7 bases. The germline V gene has CDR1 SGHRS and CDR2 YFSETQ. V lost 5 bases, J lost 3 bases, and 4 bases stayed unmatched. The CDR3 length is 13 residues. CDR3 protein: CASRWDRDTEAFF. CDR3 coding DNA: TGCGCCAGCAGGTGGGACAGAGACACTGAAGCTTTCTTT.

The chain uses TRBV3-1 (or the pseudogene TRBV3-2) and TRBJ2-3, with 8 positions matching TRBD2. With V trimmed by 4 bases and J by 2 bases, 5 bases remained unmatched. The CDR3 runs 15 residues. In germline, CDR1 is LGHDT, CDR2 YNNKEL (reference sequence). The CDR3 DNA reads TGTGCCAGCAGCCTTCTGACTAGCGCCACAGATACGCAGTATTTT. Translating gives CASSLLTSATDTQYF.

V gene TRBV19 combines with J gene TRBJ1-4, with a tentative D call TRBD1 (5 bases). This CDR3 contains 15 residues. Trimming stripped 3 bases from V and 4 bases from J, with 12 bases between. Germline V gene sequence: CDR1 LNHDA, CDR2 SQIVND (reference sequence). The CDR3 DNA reads as TGTGCCAGTAGTATGGGGCAGGCAGTTAATGAAAAACTGTTTTTT. Translated, it gives CASSMGQAVNEKLFF.

This rearrangement joins TRBV9 to TRBJ1-5; no clear D gene. V lost 4 bases to trimming and J lost 0 bases, with 8 bases between them. Per germline, CDR1 SGDLS and CDR2 YYNGEE. CDR3 length equals 14 residues. This chain's CDR3 is CASSSSISNQPQHF. Here the CDR3 DNA reads TGTGCCAGCAGCTCCAGTATTAGCAATCAGCCCCAGCATTTT.

This clone was detected a few times. The V call is TRBV10-3, the J call TRBJ2-6; TRBD1 aligns across 7 bases. CDR1 and CDR2 from the germline V gene are ENHRY and SYGVKD. The J segment lost 0 bases and the V segment lost 2 bases, leaving 4 bases of the junction unmatched. The CDR3 contains 17 residues. Here the CDR3 reads CAISEDRDNSGANVLTF. CDR3 nucleotide sequence: TGTGCCATCAGTGAGGACAGGGACAACTCTGGGGCCAACGTCCTGACTTTC.

This sequence joins TRBV5-4 and TRBJ2-5; TRBD2 might be the D (5 bases). V gave up 3 bases and J gave up 5 bases, with 14 bases separating them. The CDR3 consists of 14 residues. From germline, CDR1 is SGHNT and CDR2 YYREEE (reference sequence). In DNA, the CDR3 is TGTGCCAGCAGCTGGACTCTGGGGTTGGAGACCCAGTACTTC. Translated: CASSWTLGLETQYF. Full variable domain (outside the CDR3, taken from reference TRBV5-4 and TRBJ2-5): ETGVTQSPTHLIKTRGQQVTLRCSSQSGHNTVSWYQQALGQGPQFIFQYYREEENGRGNFPPRFSGLQFPNYSSELNVNALELDDSALYLCASSWTLGLETQYFGPGTRLLVL.

This chain joins TRBV6-6 and TRBJ1-6; 8 nucleotides match TRBD1. The CDR3 extends over 15 amino acids. The V gene's germline CDR1 is MNHNY and CDR2 SVGAGI (reference sequence). Trimming cost V 6 bases and J 10 bases; bases outside gene matches: 11. The CDR3 nucleotides read TGTGCCAGCAGCCCCCGGGACAGGCTCAACTCACCCCTCCACTTT. Its translation is CASSPRDRLNSPLHF.

Remarks on this clone: A much larger clone differs from this one at a single base, so this may be a read error. The chain has TRBV4-1 and TRBJ2-1; 9 bases fit TRBD2. There are 16 residues in the CDR3. Losses at the gene ends were 0 bases for V and 2 bases for J; bases not matched to a gene: 2. Germline V gene data show CDR1 as MGHRA and CDR2 as YSYEKL. CDR3 coding DNA: TGCGCCAGCAGCCAAGATGCGGGGGGGCCCTACAATGAGCAGTTCTTC. It specifies CASSQDAGGPYNEQFF.